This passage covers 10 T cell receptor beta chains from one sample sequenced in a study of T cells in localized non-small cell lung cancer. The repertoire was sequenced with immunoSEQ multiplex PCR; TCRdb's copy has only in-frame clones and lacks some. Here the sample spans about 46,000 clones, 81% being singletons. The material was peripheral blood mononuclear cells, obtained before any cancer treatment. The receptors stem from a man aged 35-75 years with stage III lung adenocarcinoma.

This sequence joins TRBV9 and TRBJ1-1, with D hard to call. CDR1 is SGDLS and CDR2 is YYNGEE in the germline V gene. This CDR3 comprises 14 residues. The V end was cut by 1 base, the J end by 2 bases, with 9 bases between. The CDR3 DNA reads TGTGCCAGCAGCGTACAGACGGGAAACACTGAAGCTTTCTTT. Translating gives CASSVQTGNTEAFF.

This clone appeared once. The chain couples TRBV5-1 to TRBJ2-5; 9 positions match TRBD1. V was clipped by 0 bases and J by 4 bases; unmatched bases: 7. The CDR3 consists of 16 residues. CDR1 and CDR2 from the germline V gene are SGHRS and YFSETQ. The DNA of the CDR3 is TGCGCCAGCAGCTTGGCGCCCACAGGGGGCTCAGAGACCCAGTACTTC. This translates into CASSLAPTGGSETQYF.

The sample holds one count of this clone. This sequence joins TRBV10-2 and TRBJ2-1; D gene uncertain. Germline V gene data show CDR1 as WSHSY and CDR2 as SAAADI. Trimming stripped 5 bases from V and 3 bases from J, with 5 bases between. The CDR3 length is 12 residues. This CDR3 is CASSLIYNEQFF. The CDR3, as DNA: TGCGCCAGCAGTCTCATCTACAATGAGCAGTTCTTC.

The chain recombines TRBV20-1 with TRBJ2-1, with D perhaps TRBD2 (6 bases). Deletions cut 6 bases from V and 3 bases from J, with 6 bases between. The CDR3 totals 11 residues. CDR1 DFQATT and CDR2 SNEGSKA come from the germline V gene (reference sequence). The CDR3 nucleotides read TGCAGTGCCGGGGGCTACAATGAGCAGTTCTTC. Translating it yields CSAGGYNEQFF.

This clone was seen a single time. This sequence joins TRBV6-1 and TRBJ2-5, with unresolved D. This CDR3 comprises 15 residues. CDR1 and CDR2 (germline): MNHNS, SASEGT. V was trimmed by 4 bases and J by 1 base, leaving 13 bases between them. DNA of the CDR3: TGTGCCAGCAGTGTGGGCAGTTTCGGCCAAGAGACCCAGTACTTC. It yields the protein CASSVGSFGQETQYF.

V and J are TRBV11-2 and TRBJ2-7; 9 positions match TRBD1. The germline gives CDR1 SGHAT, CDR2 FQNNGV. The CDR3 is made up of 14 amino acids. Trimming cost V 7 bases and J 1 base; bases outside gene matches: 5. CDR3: CASTLGQGSYEQYF. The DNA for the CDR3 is TGTGCCAGCACCCTGGGACAGGGATCCTACGAGCAGTACTTC.

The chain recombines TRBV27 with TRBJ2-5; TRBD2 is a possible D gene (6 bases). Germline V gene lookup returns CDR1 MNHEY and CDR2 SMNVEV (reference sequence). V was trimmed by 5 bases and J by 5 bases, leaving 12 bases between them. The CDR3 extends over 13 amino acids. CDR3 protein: CASSTGVRETQYF. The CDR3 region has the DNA TGTGCCAGCAGTACGGGGGTACGGGAGACCCAGTACTTC.

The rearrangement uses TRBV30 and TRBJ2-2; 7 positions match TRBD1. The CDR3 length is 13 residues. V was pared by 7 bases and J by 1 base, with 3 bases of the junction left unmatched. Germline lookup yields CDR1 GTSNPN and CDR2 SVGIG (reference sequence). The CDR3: CASRDRNTGELFF. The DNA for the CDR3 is TGTGCCTCCCGGGACAGGAACACCGGGGAGCTGTTTTTT.

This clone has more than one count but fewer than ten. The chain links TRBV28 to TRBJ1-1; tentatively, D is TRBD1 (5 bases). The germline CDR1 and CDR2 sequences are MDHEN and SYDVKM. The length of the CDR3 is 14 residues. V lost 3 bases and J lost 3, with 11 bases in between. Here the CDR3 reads CASSLTVRDTEAFF. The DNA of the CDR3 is TGTGCCAGCAGTTTGACAGTGAGGGACACTGAAGCTTTCTTT.

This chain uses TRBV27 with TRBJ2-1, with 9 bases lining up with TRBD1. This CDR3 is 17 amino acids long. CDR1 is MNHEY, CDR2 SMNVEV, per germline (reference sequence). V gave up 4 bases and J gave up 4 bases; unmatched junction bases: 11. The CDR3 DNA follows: TGTGCCAGCAGTTCCCCCACGGGGACAGGGCGATACAATGAGCAGTTCTTC. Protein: CASSSPTGTGRYNEQFF.